These T cell receptor beta chains were read from a single sample in a study of regulatory T cells in long-lasting Graves disease. TCRdb passed the multiplex PCR reads through MiXCR, listing each CDR3 protein once. The repertoire holds approximately 210,000 distinct CDR3 sequences, approximately 20% seen once, with 22% in the top ten. Specimen: peripheral blood mononuclear cells (PBMCs), collected at new diagnosis, from a patient treated with antithyroid drugs. These receptors came from a female donor with Graves disease. Each CDR3 is given with its conserved first and last residue. Fields, in order: J gene, clone size, CDR3 length, D gene, V gene, CDR3 protein, CDR3 DNA. A D gene is named only where the DNA matches it firmly. Clone size appears in some rows only: once, few, many, or a class for an expanded clone.

TRBJ2-5 | NA | 18 | TRBD2 | TRBV30 | CAWSVLGLAGGLQETQYF | TGTGCCTGGAGTGTACTCGGACTAGCGGGAGGGCTGCAAGAGACCCAGTACTTC
TRBJ2-1 | NA | 18 | TRBD2 | TRBV27 | CASSSISGRAVAYNEQLF | TGTGCCAGCAGTTCAATCAGCGGGAGGGCCGTAGCCTACAATGAGCAGCTCTTC
TRBJ2-7 | many | 13 | NA | TRBV7-3 | CASSLGSGYEQYF | TGTGCCAGCAGCTTGGGTAGCGGCTACGAGCAGTACTTC
TRBJ1-1 | many | 14 | NA | TRBV29-1 | CSFGGRTGIGEAFF | TGCAGCTTCGGGGGACGTACAGGGATTGGTGAAGCTTTCTTT
TRBJ2-1 | many | 13 | TRBD1 | TRBV20-1 | CSAISGTGYEQFF | TGCAGTGCTATCTCCGGGACAGGGTATGAGCAGTTCTTC
TRBJ2-3 | many | 19 | TRBD2 | TRBV3-1 | CASPPQTSKYGAGTDTQYF | TGTGCCAGCCCCCCGCAGACTAGCAAGTATGGGGCAGGCACAGATACGCAGTATTTT
TRBJ2-7 | many | 13 | TRBD1 | TRBV12-3/TRBV12-4 | CASSRTGNHEQYF | TGTGCCAGCAGTCGGACAGGGAACCACGAGCAGTACTTC
TRBJ2-1 | few | 16 | TRBD1 | TRBV15 | CATSRDPPDRGYEQFF | TGTGCCACCAGCAGAGACCCCCCGGACAGGGGATATGAGCAGTTCTTC
TRBJ2-6 | many | 13 | NA | TRBV5-5 | CASSFYGANVLTF | TGTGCCAGCAGCTTTTATGGGGCCAACGTCCTGACTTTC
TRBJ1-5 | many | 14 | NA | TRBV2 | CASSEFLRGQPQHF | TGTGCCAGCAGTGAGTTCTTAAGGGGGCAGCCCCAGCATTTT
TRBJ1-1 | few | 13 | NA | TRBV29-1 | CSVTGAMNAEAFF | TGCAGCGTTACCGGAGCGATGAACGCTGAAGCTTTCTTT
TRBJ2-1 | many | 12 | NA | TRBV6-2/TRBV6-3 | CASNLGGNEQFF | TGTGCCAGCAACCTCGGGGGCAATGAGCAGTTCTTC
TRBJ1-2 | many | 16 | TRBD1 | TRBV4-1 | CASSQADRVYFYGYTF | TGCGCCAGCAGCCAAGCGGACAGGGTATATTTCTATGGCTACACCTTC
TRBJ2-1 | many | 14 | NA | TRBV11-2 | CASSTQRPPDEQFF | TGTGCCAGCAGCACCCAAAGACCCCCAGATGAGCAGTTCTTC
TRBJ2-5 | many | 15 | NA | TRBV12-5 | CASGLVLGFQETQYF | TGTGCTAGTGGTTTGGTATTAGGGTTTCAAGAGACCCAGTACTTC
TRBJ1-5 | NA | 14 | NA | TRBV19 | CASSDLQGSQPQHF | TGTGCCAGTAGTGACCTGCAGGGATCCCAGCCCCAGCATTTT
TRBJ2-7 | few | 13 | NA | TRBV15 | CATSQRGPYEQYF | TGTGCCACCAGCCAGAGAGGACCCTACGAGCAGTACTTC
TRBJ2-5 | many | 14 | TRBD1 | TRBV14 | CASSLRAGGETQYF | TGTGCCAGCAGCCTAAGGGCAGGGGGAGAGACCCAGTACTTC
TRBJ2-7 | NA | 14 | TRBD2 | TRBV28 | CASAGGGPWGEQYF | TGTGCCAGCGCCGGGGGAGGGCCCTGGGGCGAGCAGTACTTC